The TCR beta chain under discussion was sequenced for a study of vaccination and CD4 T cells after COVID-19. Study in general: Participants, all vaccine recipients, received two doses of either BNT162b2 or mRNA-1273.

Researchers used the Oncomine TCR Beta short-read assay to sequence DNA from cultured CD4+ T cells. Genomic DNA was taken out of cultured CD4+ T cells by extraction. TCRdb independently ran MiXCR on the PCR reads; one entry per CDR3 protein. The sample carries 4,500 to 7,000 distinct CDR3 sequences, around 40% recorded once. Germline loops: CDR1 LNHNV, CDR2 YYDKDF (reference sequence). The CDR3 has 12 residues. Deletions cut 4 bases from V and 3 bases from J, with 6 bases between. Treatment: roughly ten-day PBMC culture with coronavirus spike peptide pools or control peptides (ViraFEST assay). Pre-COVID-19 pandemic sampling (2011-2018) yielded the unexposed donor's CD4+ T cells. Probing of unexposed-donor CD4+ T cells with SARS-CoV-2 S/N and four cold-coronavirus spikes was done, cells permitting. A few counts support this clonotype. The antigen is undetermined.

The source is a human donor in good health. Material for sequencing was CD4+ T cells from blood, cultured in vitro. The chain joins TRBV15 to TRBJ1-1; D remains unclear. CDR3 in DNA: TGTGCCACCAGCAACCGGGACACTGAAGCTTTCTTT. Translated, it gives CATSNRDTEAFF.